The 3 T cell receptor beta chains presented below share a single source sample, sequenced in a study of shared clonotypes between healthy human individuals. The table came from immunoSEQ multiplex PCR; TCRdb's copy has only in-frame clones and leaves some out. The sample lists 2 million to 3 million clones; roughly 93% were seen once. Sequencing was carried out using naive CD4+ T cells from PBMCs. Subset: CD45RA+ positively selected. These TCRs come from a man aged 18 to 30 in good health. Some clones in this sample may be carry-over from other donors' samples.

The chain recombines TRBV6-5 with TRBJ2-1; D is perhaps TRBD2 (5 bases). The CDR3 extends over 13 amino acids. Germline V CDR1 and CDR2: MNHEY, SVGAGI. Trimming took off 7 bases at V and 9 bases at J, with 16 bases between the two ends. The CDR3 DNA reads TGTGCCAGCAAAATTGCCTGGGAGAGTGAGCAGTTCTTC. It yields the protein CASKIAWESEQFF.

The chain carries TRBV7-9 and TRBJ1-1; D remains unclear. V shed 5 bases and J shed 1 base, with 11 bases lying between them. The CDR3 contains 14 residues. The germline V gene has CDR1 SEHNR and CDR2 FQNEAQ (reference sequence). The CDR3, as DNA: TGTGCCAGCAGCACCCCGTTCACGAACACTGAAGCTTTCTTT. It specifies CASSTPFTNTEAFF.

As concerns this clone: Other nucleotide sequences from this sample produce the same CDR3. The chain links TRBV7-2 to TRBJ1-1; the D gene is possibly TRBD1 (6 bases). Germline CDR1 SGHTA, CDR2 FQGNSA. Trimming left V 5 bases short and J 1 base short, with 11 bases between. The CDR3 extends over 14 amino acids. CDR3 in amino acids: CASSLQGTNTEAFF. The CDR3 DNA follows: TGTGCCAGCAGCCTACAGGGTACGAACACTGAAGCTTTCTTT.